This is a list of T cell receptor beta chains from one sample in a study of blood T cell repertoires in COVID-19. The protocol was immunoSEQ multiplex PCR, while the TCRdb copy is restricted to in-frame clones and leaves out a portion. Altogether some 70,000 clones are present, over 75% being singletons, with the ten largest covering roughly 40%. Sequenced sample: peripheral blood. The receptor source for this set is a woman aged 55-69 years with COVID-19, enrolled during active disease. Each CDR3 is given with its conserved first and last residue. D genes are given only for firm matches. Rows give clone size only sometimes, using once, few, many, or a class for an expanded clone.

J gene	D gene	V gene	clone size	CDR3 DNA	CDR3 protein
TRBJ2-5	NA	TRBV14	NA	TGTGCCAGCAGCCAAGCCCCTAAAGAGACCCAGTACTTC	CASSQAPKETQYF
TRBJ1-2	TRBD1	TRBV28	NA	TGTGCCAGCAGTGGGGGACAGGAAGGCGACTATGGCTACACCTTC	CASSGGQEGDYGYTF
TRBJ2-3	TRBD1	TRBV7-6	NA	TGTGCCAGCAGCTTAGCCCCCCCGGGACAGGGGGCAGATACGCAGTATTTT	CASSLAPPGQGADTQYF
TRBJ2-7	TRBD2	TRBV28	once	TGTGCCAGCAGTCCTCGGACTAGCGGGAGCGAGCAGTACTTC	CASSPRTSGSEQYF
TRBJ2-2	NA	TRBV21-1	NA	TGTGCCAGCAGCAATTTTCCTCAGCGGGGGACCGGGGAGCTGTTTTTT	CASSNFPQRGTGELFF
TRBJ1-4	NA	TRBV27	NA	TGTGCCAGCAGTTTCGGTCATTATGAAAAACTGTTTTTT	CASSFGHYEKLFF
TRBJ1-2	NA	TRBV14	NA	TGTGCCAGCAGCCAAGAGATGTCGGGGTACTATGGCTACACCTTC	CASSQEMSGYYGYTF
TRBJ2-7	TRBD2	TRBV28	NA	TGTGCCACTGGGAGGGCCGGCTACGAGCAGTACTTC	CATGRAGYEQYF
TRBJ2-5	TRBD2	TRBV12-3/TRBV12-4	NA	TGTGCCAGCAGCTCCAGGGAGGGAGAGACCCAGTACTTC	CASSSREGETQYF
TRBJ1-2	NA	TRBV12-3/TRBV12-4	NA	TGTGCCAGCAGTTTCGGGAGGGCCTATGGCTACACCTTC	CASSFGRAYGYTF
TRBJ2-2	TRBD2	TRBV9	NA	TGTGCCAGCAGCGTTAGCGGGAGGTACACCGGGGAGCTGTTTTTT	CASSVSGRYTGELFF
TRBJ1-1	NA	TRBV6-2/TRBV6-3	once	TGTGCCAGCAGTTTAACAGGTACCACTGAAGCTTTCTTT	CASSLTGTTEAFF
TRBJ2-3	NA	TRBV10-1	once	TGCGCCAGCAGTGAGGACAGGACAAGGGATACGCAGTATTTT	CASSEDRTRDTQYF
TRBJ1-5	NA	TRBV6-5	NA	TGTGCCAGCCATCAGACAGCTAGCAATCAGCCCCAGCATTTT	CASHQTASNQPQHF
TRBJ2-1	NA	TRBV18	NA	TGTGCCAGCTCACCTCGCGTACAGAACTACAATGAGCAGTTCTTC	CASSPRVQNYNEQFF
TRBJ1-1	NA	TRBV6-2/TRBV6-3	NA	TGTGCCAGCAGTTACGGCGGACTAGCTTTCTTT	CASSYGGLAFF
TRBJ2-2	TRBD1	TRBV5-8	NA	TGTGCCAGCAGCTCGATACAGGGTCAGGGGGTCACCGGGGAGCTGTTTTTT	CASSSIQGQGVTGELFF
TRBJ1-2	NA	TRBV21-1	NA	TGTGCCAGCAGCCTTCCAGACACCCTCTCCGGAGGGCTCTACACCTTC	CASSLPDTLSGGLYTF
TRBJ1-1	TRBD1	TRBV11-2	NA	TGTGCCAGCTATCCTTACACGAACAGGGGGCCCACTGAAGCTTTCTTT	CASYPYTNRGPTEAFF
TRBJ2-7	TRBD1	TRBV15	NA	TGTGCCACCAGCACCTCTTGGACAGGGGGCTCCTACGAGCAGTACTTC	CATSTSWTGGSYEQYF
TRBJ1-1	NA	TRBV3-1/TRBV3-2	NA	TGTGCCAGCAGCCAAGATGAGAGCACTGAAGCTTTCTTT	CASSQDESTEAFF
TRBJ1-2	TRBD1	TRBV4-1	NA	TGCGCCAGCAGCCAAGCCCTAGGGACAGGGCTGGGGGATGGCTACACCTTC	CASSQALGTGLGDGYTF
TRBJ2-5	TRBD2	TRBV19	NA	TGTGCCAGTAGTGCGGGGGGTGAGACCCAGTACTTC	CASSAGGETQYF
TRBJ1-3	TRBD1	TRBV6-6	NA	TGTGCCAGCAGCGTTAACAGGGGTAGAGGAAACACCATATATTTT	CASSVNRGRGNTIYF
TRBJ1-6	TRBD1	TRBV7-9	NA	TGTGCCAGCTCCGAGAGACAGGGTTACTCACCCCTCCACTTT	CASSERQGYSPLHF
TRBJ2-1	NA	TRBV10-3	NA	TGTGCCATCGGACATCCCTCCTACAATGAGCAGTTCTTC	CAIGHPSYNEQFF
TRBJ1-2	NA	TRBV7-2	NA	TGTGCCAGCAGCTTAGTTCGCGGCTATGGCTACACCTTC	CASSLVRGYGYTF
TRBJ2-5	NA	TRBV6-5	NA	TGTGCCAGCATTAACAGCCGGGAGACCCAGTACTTC	CASINSRETQYF
TRBJ1-1	NA	TRBV6-5	NA	TGTGCCAGCAGTTACTCCCGGGGAGGGGAGCGAGCTTTCTTT	CASSYSRGGERAFF
TRBJ2-1	TRBD1	TRBV7-9	NA	TGTGCCAGCAGCTTAGCGGACAGGGGGGCGTTCTTC	CASSLADRGAFF
TRBJ2-3	NA	TRBV27	NA	TGTGCCAGCAGTTTAGCGGGGCCCACAGATACGCAGTATTTT	CASSLAGPTDTQYF
TRBJ2-7	NA	TRBV12-3/TRBV12-4	NA	TGTGCCAGCAGATTTGGACAGAGCCCCTGGTACTTC	CASRFGQSPWYF
TRBJ2-2	TRBD2	TRBV7-8	NA	TGTGCCAGCAGCAGGACTAGCGGGAGTGAGGAGCTGTTTTTT	CASSRTSGSEELFF
TRBJ2-5	NA	TRBV18	NA	TGTGCCAGCTCACCACCCTCTCAACAGGAGACCCAGTACTTC	CASSPPSQQETQYF
TRBJ2-7	NA	TRBV6-5	NA	TGTGCCAGCAGTTACTCGAGACAGCTGAGCGAGCAGTACTTC	CASSYSRQLSEQYF